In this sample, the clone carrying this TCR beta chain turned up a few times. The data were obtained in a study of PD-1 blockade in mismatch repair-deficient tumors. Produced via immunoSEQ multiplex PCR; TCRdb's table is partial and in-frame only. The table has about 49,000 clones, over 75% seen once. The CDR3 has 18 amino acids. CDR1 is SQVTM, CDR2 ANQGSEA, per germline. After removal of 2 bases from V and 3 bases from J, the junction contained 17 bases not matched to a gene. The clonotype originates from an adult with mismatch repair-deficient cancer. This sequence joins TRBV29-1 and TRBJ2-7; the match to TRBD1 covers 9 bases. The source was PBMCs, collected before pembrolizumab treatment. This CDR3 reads CSVERMVVGTGLNYEQYF. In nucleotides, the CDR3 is TGCAGCGTTGAAAGGATGGTGGTAGGGACAGGGTTAAACTACGAGCAGTACTTC.